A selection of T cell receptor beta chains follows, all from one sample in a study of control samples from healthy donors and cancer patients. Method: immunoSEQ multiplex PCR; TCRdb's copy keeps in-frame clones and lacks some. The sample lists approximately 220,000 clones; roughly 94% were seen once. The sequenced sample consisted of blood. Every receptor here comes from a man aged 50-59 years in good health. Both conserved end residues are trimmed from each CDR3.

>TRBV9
ASSRRENQPQH
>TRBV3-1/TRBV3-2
ASSRGGGGPGAF
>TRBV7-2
ASTDRVAGGEKLF
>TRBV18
ASSPGAPGDTGELF
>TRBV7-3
ASSPDWNQPQH
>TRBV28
ASRGTPDANYGYT
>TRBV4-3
ASSRRDYNSPLH
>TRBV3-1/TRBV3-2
ASSPTGAGNTIY
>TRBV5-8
ASSLVSSPLH
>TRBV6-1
ASSEFTGAPLEKLF
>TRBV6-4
ASSQGSNQPQH
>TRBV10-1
ASSRSTGELF
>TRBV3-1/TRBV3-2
ASSQAVFGSLNTEAF
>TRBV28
ASSLSHSGANVLT
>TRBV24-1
ATSDFDEGPGGYT
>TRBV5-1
ASRTGLNEKLF
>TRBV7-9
ASSPRQGSNTEAF
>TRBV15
ATSSGSVSYNEQF
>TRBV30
AWRSGEYNGYT
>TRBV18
ASSGPGDTEAF
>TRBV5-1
ASSLDRGHQPQH
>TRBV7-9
ASTPTGANYGYT
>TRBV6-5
ASSYIREF
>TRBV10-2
ASSEPGVETQY
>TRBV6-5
ASSYGNTYNSPLH
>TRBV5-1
ASSLRTGQETQY
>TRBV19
ASSPGGRAIEKLF
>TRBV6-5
ASTHQSGAGETQY
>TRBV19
ASSSLTGTESFFNYGYT
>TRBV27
ASSPGPLDYQPQH
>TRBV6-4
ASSDSTGGADTQY
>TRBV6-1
ASSDDSSRRSSNYGYT
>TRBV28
AILKGLAGGLHPTDTQY
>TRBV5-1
ASSYDQNTGELF
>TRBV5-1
ASSFRMYGYT
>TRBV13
ASSLGYGGELF